Ten or more counts support the clone carrying this T cell receptor beta chain. The CDR3 contains 15 residues. V was clipped by 4 bases and J by 0 bases; unmatched bases: 3. The treatment here: skin biopsy from PPD injection site in Mantoux-positive individual. A UMI-containing oligonucleotide was joined by 3' ligation to the TCR cDNA template. Individuals with a positive Mantoux test gave biopsies from PPD-injected skin. The data belong to a study of naive and memory T cell subsets. Ligated cDNA underwent four rounds of PCR with nested alpha and beta constant region primers and SP2. TCRdb re-called the UMI-ligation and nested PCR reads with MiXCR, one entry per CDR3 protein. The sample consists of tens of thousands of distinct CDR3 sequences, roughly 9.6% of them appearing once.

The clonotype was recovered from an adult in good health. The chain carries TRBV12-3 or TRBV12-4 and TRBJ2-3; 8 nucleotides line up with TRBD2. Sample: skin, taken from a tuberculin skin test site. CDR3 region: CASSSVAGSTDTQYF. In DNA form, the CDR3 reads TGTGCCAGCAGTTCGGTAGCGGGGAGCACAGATACGCAGTATTTT.